This TCR beta chain was captured by sequencing in a study of cytomegalovirus exposure and HLA in healthy donors. Sequenced by immunoSEQ multiplex PCR; TCRdb stores in-frame clones only, minus some. Of 180,000 or so clones in the sample, around 86% are singletons; the top ten hold around 7.2%. V lost 5 bases and J lost 1, with 19 bases in between. The CDR3 runs 17 residues. Germline V lookup: CDR1 SGHRS, CDR2 YFSETQ. This chain uses TRBV5-1 with TRBJ2-1, with D maybe TRBD1 (7 bases). The clonotype originates from a man younger than 45 in good health and CMV-seropositive. The sequenced sample consisted of PBMCs. CDR3 residues: CASRRRGTAESYNEQFF. In DNA, the CDR3 is TGCGCCAGCAGGCGGCGCGGGACAGCCGAGTCCTACAATGAGCAGTTCTTC.